This is a list of T cell receptor beta chains from one sample in a study of PD-L1 blockade in urothelial cancer. Sequenced by immunoSEQ multiplex PCR; TCRdb stores in-frame clones only, minus some. This sample has about 53,000 clones, with around nine tenths found just once. The specimen was PBMCs, collected around atezolizumab (anti-PD-L1) treatment. The receptors originated from a woman aged 60-75 years with urothelial cancer. The CDR3 runs from the conserved cysteine through the conserved F or W. A D gene is named only where the DNA matches it firmly. Some rows have no size entry. The others give once, few or many, or a class for an expanded clone.

d_gene | j_gene | abundance | v_gene | CDR3nt | CDR3aa
- | TRBJ2-5 | once | TRBV18 | TGTGCCAGCTCACCACGACAGCTTCAAGAGACCCAGTACTTC | CASSPRQLQETQYF
- | TRBJ2-2 | - | TRBV19 | TGTGCCAGTATGCTTCGTGGGGGGGGCGAAGGCACCGGGGAGCTGTTTTTT | CASMLRGGGEGTGELFF
- | TRBJ2-7 | - | TRBV19 | TGTGCCAGTAGTCCGGCGACAGGACCCTACGAGCAGTACTTC | CASSPATGPYEQYF
TRBD2 | TRBJ2-7 | - | TRBV19 | TGTGCCAGTACCCCGGGACTAGCGGGGACCTACGAGCAGTACTTC | CASTPGLAGTYEQYF
TRBD1 | TRBJ1-3 | - | TRBV2 | TGTGCCAGCAGTGAACTAGTTGGACAGGCCGGAAACACCATATATTTT | CASSELVGQAGNTIYF
- | TRBJ2-1 | once | TRBV7-2 | TGTGCCAGCAGCTTAGCGCGGGACAATGAGCAGTTCTTC | CASSLARDNEQFF
- | TRBJ2-2 | - | TRBV5-1 | TGCGCCAGCAGCTTACCGGGGTCCCAGGAGCTGTTTTTT | CASSLPGSQELFF
TRBD1 | TRBJ1-2 | once | TRBV27 | TGTGCCAGCAGTTTAGGGCAGGGGGCCCGGTATGGCTACACCTTC | CASSLGQGARYGYTF
TRBD1 | TRBJ1-1 | few | TRBV9 | TGTGCCAGCAGCTTCCGGGACAGGGGCACTGAAGCTTTCTTT | CASSFRDRGTEAFF
TRBD1 | TRBJ1-1 | once | TRBV11-3 | TGTGCCAGCAGCTTAGGGACAGGGTTCGGGAACACTGAAGCTTTCTTT | CASSLGTGFGNTEAFF
TRBD1 | TRBJ2-7 | - | TRBV28 | TGTGCCAGCAGTTTGGACAGGGATTACGAGCAGTACTTC | CASSLDRDYEQYF
- | TRBJ2-6 | - | TRBV14 | TGTGCCAGCAGCCAAGAAACAGGTTTTTTGGGGGCCAACGTCCTGACTTTC | CASSQETGFLGANVLTF
- | TRBJ2-5 | - | TRBV19 | TGTGCCAGTAGTTCCCGGGGTGCGGGAGAGACCCAGTACTTC | CASSSRGAGETQYF
- | TRBJ2-6 | - | TRBV29-1 | TGCAGCGTTGAAGATAGGGGTTGGGCCGGGGCCAACGTCCTGACTTTC | CSVEDRGWAGANVLTF
TRBD2 | TRBJ2-7 | - | TRBV28 | TGTGCCAGCGACCCACGTGGGACTAGCGGAGCCTACGAGCAGTACTTC | CASDPRGTSGAYEQYF
- | TRBJ2-2 | few | TRBV5-6 | TGTGCCAGCAGCTTAGAGTTACAGGTCACCGGGGAGCTGTTTTTT | CASSLELQVTGELFF
- | TRBJ1-5 | - | TRBV19 | TGTGCCAGTTCCCCGGAGGGGCGGAATCAGCCCCAGCATTTT | CASSPEGRNQPQHF